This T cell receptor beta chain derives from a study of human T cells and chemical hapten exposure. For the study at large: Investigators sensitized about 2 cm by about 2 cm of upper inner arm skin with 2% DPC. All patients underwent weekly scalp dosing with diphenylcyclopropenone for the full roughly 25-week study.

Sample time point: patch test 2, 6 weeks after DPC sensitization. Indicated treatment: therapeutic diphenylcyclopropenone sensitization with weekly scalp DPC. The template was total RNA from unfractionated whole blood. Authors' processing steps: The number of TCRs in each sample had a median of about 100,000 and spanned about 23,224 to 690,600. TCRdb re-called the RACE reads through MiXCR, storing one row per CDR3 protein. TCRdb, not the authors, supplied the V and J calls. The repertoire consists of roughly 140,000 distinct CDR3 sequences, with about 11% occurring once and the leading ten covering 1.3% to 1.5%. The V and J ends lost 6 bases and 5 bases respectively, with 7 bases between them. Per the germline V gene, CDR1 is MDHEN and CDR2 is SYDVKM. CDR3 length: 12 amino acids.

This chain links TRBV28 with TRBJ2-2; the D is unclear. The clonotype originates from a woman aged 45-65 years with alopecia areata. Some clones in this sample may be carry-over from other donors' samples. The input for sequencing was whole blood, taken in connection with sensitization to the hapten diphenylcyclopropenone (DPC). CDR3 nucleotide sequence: TGTGCCAGCAGATGGGGAACCGGGGAGCTGTTTTTT. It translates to CASRWGTGELFF.